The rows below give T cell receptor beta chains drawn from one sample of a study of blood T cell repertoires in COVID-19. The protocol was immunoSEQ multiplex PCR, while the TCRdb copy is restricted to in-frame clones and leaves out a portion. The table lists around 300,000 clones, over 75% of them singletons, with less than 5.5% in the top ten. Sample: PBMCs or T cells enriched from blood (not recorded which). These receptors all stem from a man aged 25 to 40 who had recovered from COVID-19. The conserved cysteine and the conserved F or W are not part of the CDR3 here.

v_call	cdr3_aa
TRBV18	ASSPPSRGYGYT
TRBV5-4	ASSWSGLAENEQF
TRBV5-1	ASSEQGEGTEAF
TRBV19	ASTGDRSPAYT
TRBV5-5	ASSPAGGTGGETQY
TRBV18	ASSPFAGTEAF
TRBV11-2	ASSSNRGAYEQY
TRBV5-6	ASSFPTSGSTDTQY
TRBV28	ASSGTGSPPSNYGYT
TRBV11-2	ASSPRTSGLYYNNEQF
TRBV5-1	ASSLGGLYEQY
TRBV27	ASSSQGANEKLF
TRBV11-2	ASSTQAVAEKLF
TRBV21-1	ASSKSGQTNTEAF
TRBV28	ASSTAGQGSSYNEQF
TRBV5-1	ASSLSVAGEQY
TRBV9	ASSLTGDTEAF
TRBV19	ASSISFGGGPYTDTQY
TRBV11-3	ASSFPPGIEISYEQY
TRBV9	ASSADSYNTGELF
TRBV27	ASSPRDRVQPQH
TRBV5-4	ASSLAQGQVGETQY
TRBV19	ASSIEGISGNTIY
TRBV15	ATSRGKGEGYGNTIY
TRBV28	ASSWAEGSTEAF
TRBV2	ASSEFRRGRGYGYT
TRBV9	ASSPWGGRGYGYT
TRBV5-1	ASRTGRDSAQETQY
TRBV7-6	ASSLGAGSSYNEQF
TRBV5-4	ASSLEGRGAYNEQF
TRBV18	ASSPQGNTEAF
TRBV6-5	ASKLAGGQETQY
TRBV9	ASSISSGGHEQY
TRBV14	ASSPWTGMGEQY
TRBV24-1	ATSDLGGAEHNEQF
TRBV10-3	AISDRGYGYT
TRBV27	ASSFTGPHGYT
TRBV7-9	ASSPGTGESDTQY
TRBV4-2	ASSQPRGNTEAF
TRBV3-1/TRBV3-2	ASGNTGGYGYT
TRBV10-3	AISASDSPLH
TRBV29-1	SALGQGFSEAF
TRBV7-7	ASSTDLYSNQPQH
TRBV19	ASRTDRGREKLF
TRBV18	ASSPRTAQETQY
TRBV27	ASSLWGENTEAF
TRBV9	ASSVIGGPGELF
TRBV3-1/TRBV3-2	ASSLGQGTGELF
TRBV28	ASSLSTGWSGYT
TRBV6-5	ASSWTGRQETQY
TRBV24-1	ATSDHRQGGYGYT
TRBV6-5	ASRRTSGYTGELF
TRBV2	ASRQINTGELF
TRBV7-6	ASSLRSISGELF
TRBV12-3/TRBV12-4	ASSRSGNTIY